Below are 3 T cell receptor beta chains sequenced from a single sample in a study of metastatic and nonmetastatic thyroid tumors. There were no patients who had received any treatment before thyroid surgery. TCRdb re-called clones via MiXCR from the PCR reads. Of 20,000 to 25,000 clones detected, 15% to 17% appear once; the ten largest clones hold about 39%. Sequencing was performed on blood. These receptors were taken from a female donor with papillary thyroid cancer or a benign thyroid nodule (not recorded which). Some clones in this sample may be carry-over from other donors' samples.

This clone was seen many times. The chain combines TRBV14 with TRBJ2-1; D possibly corresponds to TRBD2 (6 bases). Germline assignment: CDR1 SGHDN and CDR2 FVKESK. Between the trimmed V and J ends, which lost 2 bases and 4 bases, there was a span of 21 bases. This CDR3 is built from 18 residues. Here the CDR3 reads CASSQRAAGTWGYNEQFF. CDR3 nucleotide sequence: TGTGCCAGCAGCCAACGCGCTGCCGGGACTTGGGGATACAATGAGCAGTTCTTC.

This clone was counted ten times or more. CDR3 amino acids: CATRGVGETQYF. The CDR3 region has the DNA TGTGCCACCAGGGGGGTAGGAGAGACCCAGTACTTC. V is TRBV24-1 and J is TRBJ2-5; D might be TRBD1 or TRBD2, each matching 5 bases. The CDR3 is 12 amino acids. V gave up 7 bases and J gave up 4 bases, with 9 bases separating them. Per the germline V gene, CDR1 is KGHDR and CDR2 is SFDVKD.

This clone was seen only a few times. The gene calls are TRBV2 and TRBJ1-2, with D possibly being TRBD1 (6 bases). Germline CDR1 SNHLY, CDR2 FYNNEI. V was clipped by 2 bases and J by 5 bases, with 9 bases between them. The CDR3 sequence is 13 residues long. CDR3 in amino acids: CASSEQGQYGYTF. Here the CDR3 DNA reads TGTGCCAGCAGTGAACAAGGACAGTATGGCTACACCTTC.